This T cell receptor beta chain was captured in a study of T-cell memory formation after mild COVID-19. Whole-study context: TCR clusters mostly belonged to single donors.

Study results and limitations: CD4+ clones that contracted lay mainly in CM and EM; CD8+ ones lay in EMRA. Nothing confirmed that second-wave clones peaking on day 37 were specific for SARS-CoV-2.

In this sample, this clonotype turned up a few times. Its matching antigen is unknown. The CDR3 loop spans 17 amino acids. CDR1 and CDR2 from the germline V gene are SGDLS and YYNGEE. Trimming cost V 0 bases and J 0 bases; bases outside gene matches: 2. TCRdb called the 5' RACE reads again in MiXCR, with one record for every CDR3 protein. The sample holds a few hundred thousand distinct CDR3 sequences, 15% to 20% seen once. This clonotype was obtained from a man aged 18 to 35 who had mild COVID-19 (a few samples of this study predate the infection). Cell type and time point are not known. Sequencing was performed on PBMCs or a T cell subset sorted from them (not recorded which). V usage is TRBV9 and J usage is TRBJ2-3, with 12 bases aligning to TRBD2. CDR3 coding DNA: TGTGCCAGCAGCGTAGGGACTAGCGGGGCTAGCACAGATACGCAGTATTTT. This translates into CASSVGTSGASTDTQYF.